This TCR beta chain emerged from a study of early T cells in non-severe SARS-CoV-2 infection. MiXCR, run by TCRdb on the 5' RACE reads, gives a single entry per CDR3 protein. Of over 100,000 distinct CDR3 sequences listed, about 12% are singletons. CDR3 length equals 11 residues. Germline V lookup: CDR1 SQVTM, CDR2 ANQGSEA. V lost 0 bases and J 3 bases, leaving 3 bases between the germline ends. Material: whole blood. The source is an adult who was a healthcare worker with PCR-confirmed SARS-CoV-2 infection or an uninfected control (not recorded which). V is TRBV29-1 and J is TRBJ2-7; D is ambiguous. CDR3 sequence reads: CSVEESYEQYF. In nucleotides, the CDR3 is TGCAGCGTTGAAGAGAGCTACGAGCAGTACTTC.